Following are 22 T cell receptor beta chains from one sample sequenced in a study of OX40 agonist ivuxolimab in advanced cancers. TCRdb keeps only in-frame clones here, not all; method: immunoSEQ multiplex PCR. Here the sample spans about 81,000 clones, approximately 79% being singletons. This specimen consisted of CD4+ or CD8+ T cells sorted from blood, obtained in a trial of the OX40 agonist ivuxolimab. These receptors all come from an adult with an advanced solid tumor such as melanoma, head and neck, liver or kidney cancer.

CDR3 sequence (DNA): TGTGCCAGCAGCTTGGACGCGAACACCGGGGAGCTGTTTTTT. It encodes CASSLDANTGELFF. The chain combines TRBV5-4 with TRBJ2-2; the D is unclear. CDR1 is SGHNT and CDR2 is YYREEE in the germline V gene (reference sequence). Trimming pared 0 bases from V and 0 bases from J, leaving 3 bases between. CDR3 length: 14 residues. The full variable domain, rest sourced from reference TRBV5-4 and TRBJ2-2, is ETGVTQSPTHLIKTRGQQVTLRCSSQSGHNTVSWYQQALGQGPQFIFQYYREEENGRGNFPPRFSGLQFPNYSSELNVNALELDDSALYLCASSLDANTGELFFGEGSRLTVL.

J is TRBJ2-5 and V is TRBV11-3; D is perhaps TRBD1 (6 bases). The CDR3 extends over 17 amino acids. V lost 3 bases to trimming and J lost 0 bases, with 17 bases between them. Looked up from germline, CDR1 is SGHNT and CDR2 is YENEEA. The CDR3 coding sequence is TGTGCCAGCAGCTTGCCCTACAGGGAAACGTACCAAGAGACCCAGTACTTC. Its protein product is CASSLPYRETYQETQYF.

The CDR3 coding sequence is TGTGCCAGCACCGAGGGGAGGCGAGAGACCCAGTACTTC. As protein: CASTEGRRETQYF. V usage is TRBV28 and J usage is TRBJ2-5; the D gene is possibly TRBD2 (6 bases). V lost 7 bases and J lost 4, with 13 bases in between. The CDR3 has 13 amino acids. Germline CDR1 MDHEN, CDR2 SYDVKM.

The chain carries TRBV11-2 and TRBJ2-5; D is ambiguous. Germline V gene data show CDR1 as SGHAT and CDR2 as FQNNGV. The CDR3 spans 13 residues. V gave up 4 bases and J gave up 4 bases, with 10 bases separating them. CDR3 amino acids: CASSSWVGETQYF. Written as DNA, the CDR3 is TGTGCCAGCAGCTCCTGGGTTGGAGAGACCCAGTACTTC.

The CDR3: CASQGGGVLANYGYTF. CDR3 coding DNA: TGTGCCAGCCAGGGAGGGGGGGTCCTAGCTAACTATGGCTACACCTTC. The gene calls are TRBV9 and TRBJ1-2, with TRBD1 as a possible D gene (6 bases). V was cut by 7 bases and J by 0 bases, with 19 bases left in between. The CDR3 spans 16 residues. Germline lookup yields CDR1 SGDLS and CDR2 YYNGEE.

The V call is TRBV14, the J call TRBJ1-2, with D tentatively TRBD1 (6 bases). CDR1 SGHDN and CDR2 FVKESK come from the germline V gene. Trimming shortened V by 4 bases and J by 3 bases, and 9 bases separated the two germline ends. The CDR3 loop spans 13 amino acids. CDR3 in DNA: TGTGCCAGCAGCCGACAGGTAGACTATGGCTACACCTTC. This translates into CASSRQVDYGYTF.

The chain links TRBV28 to TRBJ2-3; 8 bases match TRBD2. The CDR3 has 17 residues. In germline, CDR1 is MDHEN, CDR2 SYDVKM. J lost 3 bases, V lost 8 bases, and 16 bases had no gene match. CDR3 in amino acids: CASSVWSAGEGTDTQYF. The DNA for the CDR3 is TGTGCCAGCTCGGTGTGGTCAGCGGGAGAGGGTACAGATACGCAGTATTTT. The full variable domain, in which reference TRBV28 and TRBJ2-3 provide the parts outside the CDR3, is DVKVTQSSRYLVKRTGEKVFLECVQDMDHENMFWYRQDPGLGLRLIYFSYDVKMKEKGDIPEGYSVSREKKERFSLILESASTNQTSMYLCASSVWSAGEGTDTQYFGPGTRLTVL.

This chain joins TRBV7-8 and TRBJ1-4; the D is unclear. CDR3 size: 15 residues. Germline assignment: CDR1 SGHVS and CDR2 FQNEAQ. Trimming took 5 bases from V and 3 from J, leaving 13 bases between them. CDR3 amino acids: CASSELRAPNEKLFF. CDR3 nucleotide sequence: TGTGCCAGCAGCGAACTAAGGGCGCCTAATGAAAAACTGTTTTTT.

The chain combines TRBV2 with TRBJ2-2; D remains ambiguous. Trimming cost V 5 bases and J 2 bases, with 9 bases left between them. Germline V gives CDR1 SNHLY, CDR2 FYNNEI. The CDR3 loop spans 14 amino acids. CDR3 loop: CASSYVTNTGELFF. The CDR3 DNA sequence: TGTGCCAGCAGTTACGTTACTAACACCGGGGAGCTGTTTTTT.

V usage is TRBV21-1 and J usage is TRBJ1-4; the table's D call, TRBD1, has no DNA check behind it. TRBV21-1 is listed as a pseudogene. There are 22 residues in the CDR3. Here the CDR3 reads CASSNLDRDRNTIPATNEKLFF. CDR3 nucleotides: TGTGCCAGCAGCAACCTCGATCGGGACAGGAATACCATTCCTGCAACTAATGAAAAACTGTTTTTT.

The chain couples TRBV6-6 to TRBJ2-7; D gene ambiguous. Germline loops: CDR1 MNHNY, CDR2 SVGAGI (reference sequence). This CDR3 has 14 amino acids. V was shortened by 6 bases and J by 0 bases, with 12 bases between the two germline ends. CDR3 sequence: CASSQLQTSYEQYF. The DNA for the CDR3 is TGTGCCAGCAGCCAACTACAAACCTCCTACGAGCAGTACTTC.

The chain is built from TRBV15 and TRBJ1-5, with 9 bases lining up with TRBD1. V trimming: 0 bases; J trimming: 6 bases; junction bases outside the gene matches: 12. The CDR3 spans 18 residues. Per the germline V gene, CDR1 is LNHNV and CDR2 is YYDKDF (reference sequence). The CDR3 nucleotides are TGTGCCACCAGCAGAGATGCCAACACCGGGACAGGGACTCAGCCCCAGCATTTT. It codes for CATSRDANTGTGTQPQHF.

The chain is built from TRBV28 and TRBJ1-5, with 9 positions matching TRBD1. The length of the CDR3 is 14 residues. CDR1 is MDHEN, CDR2 SYDVKM, per germline. V was clipped by 3 bases and J by 6 bases; unmatched bases: 3. The CDR3 protein is CASSFGQGRQPQHF. CDR3 nucleotide sequence: TGTGCCAGCAGTTTTGGACAGGGGCGTCAGCCCCAGCATTTT.

V is TRBV28 and J is TRBJ1-6, with 8 bases lining up with TRBD1. J was trimmed by 0 bases and V by 8 bases; bases with no gene match: 6. Germline V CDR1 and CDR2: MDHEN, SYDVKM. The CDR3 contains 16 residues. The CDR3: CASGPGGASYNSPLHF. The CDR3 DNA reads TGTGCCAGCGGCCCAGGGGGCGCCTCCTATAATTCACCCCTCCACTTT.

V is TRBV6-1 and J is TRBJ2-7; D remains unclear. Germline assignment: CDR1 MNHNS and CDR2 SASEGT. CDR3 length: 15 amino acids. V was pared by 1 base and J by 2 bases, with 12 bases between. CDR3 region: CASSEGPGLTYEQYV. CDR3 DNA sequence: TGTGCCAGCAGTGAAGGGCCAGGATTAACCTACGAGCAGTACGTC.

The CDR3 protein is CASSPTGSSSYEQYF. CDR3 DNA: TGTGCCAGCAGTCCTACCGGGTCGAGCTCCTACGAGCAGTACTTC. The genes are TRBV9 and TRBJ2-7; D gene unclear. V dropped 5 bases and J dropped 0 bases, with 15 bases sitting between them. CDR1 SGDLS and CDR2 YYNGEE come from the germline V gene. The CDR3 has 15 amino acids. Supplemented by reference TRBV9 and TRBJ2-7, the full variable domain reads DSGVTQTPKHLITATGQRVTLRCSPRSGDLSVYWYQQSLDQGLQFLIQYYNGEERAKGNILERFSAQQFPDLHSELNLSSLELGDSALYFCASSPTGSSSYEQYFGPGTRLTVT.

This clone has a handful of counts. The chain carries TRBV6-6 and TRBJ1-3; unclear D gene. V dropped 7 bases and J dropped 0 bases, with 16 bases sitting between them. Per the germline V gene, CDR1 is MNHNY and CDR2 is SVGAGI (reference sequence). The CDR3 has 16 residues. CDR3 coding DNA: TGTGCCAGCATCCAAACTCGACGTAGCTCTGGAAACACCATATATTTT. Translated, it gives CASIQTRRSSGNTIYF.

The chain has TRBV7-9 and TRBJ2-5; no clear D gene. The CDR3 covers 15 residues. The V and J ends lost 0 bases and 5 bases respectively, with 13 bases between them. The germline gives CDR1 SEHNR, CDR2 FQNEAQ (reference sequence). CDR3 nucleotides: TGTGCCAGCAGCTTAGCCTTCCGGCTATCGGAGACCCAGTACTTC. It translates to CASSLAFRLSETQYF.

The chain carries TRBV6-1 and TRBJ2-3, with 10 nucleotides matching TRBD2. This CDR3 has 15 residues. The ends lost 0 bases at V and 4 bases at J; junction bases unmatched: 1. Germline CDR1 reads MNHNS; CDR2 reads SASEGT. Written as DNA, the CDR3 is TGTGCCAGCAGTGAAGCGCTAGCGGGAGCAGATACGCAGTATTTT. Its translation: CASSEALAGADTQYF.

This clone was seen a handful of times. J is TRBJ2-6 and V is TRBV27, with 9 bases identical to TRBD1. The CDR3 loop spans 17 amino acids. From germline, CDR1 is MNHEY and CDR2 SMNVEV (reference sequence). This CDR3 reads CPPDRGHANSGANVLTF. The CDR3 DNA follows: TGTCCCCCGGACAGGGGCCATGCGAACTCTGGGGCCAACGTCCTGACTTTC. Full variable domain (outside the CDR3, taken from reference TRBV27 and TRBJ2-6): EAQVTQNPRYLITVTGKKLTVTCSQNMNHEYMSWYRQDPGLGLRQIYYSMNVEVTDKGDVPEGYKVSRKEKRNFPLILESPSPNQTSLYFCPPDRGHANSGANVLTFGAGSRLTVL.

The J gene is TRBJ2-1, the V gene TRBV5-1; TRBD2 might be the D (5 bases). The V end was cut by 3 bases, the J end by 3 bases, with 13 bases between. CDR1 SGHRS and CDR2 YFSETQ come from the germline V gene. The CDR3 loop spans 15 amino acids. CDR3 nucleotide sequence: TGCGCCAGCAGCTCAGACGGACTCATCTACAATGAGCAGTTCTTC. This codes for CASSSDGLIYNEQFF.

Note on this clone: The same CDR3 can be traced to other DNA sequences in this sample. The chain uses TRBV5-1 and TRBJ2-3, with D maybe TRBD1 (5 bases). Per the germline V gene, CDR1 is SGHRS and CDR2 is YFSETQ. Trimming pared 0 bases from V and 0 bases from J, leaving 8 bases between. The length of the CDR3 is 15 residues. The CDR3 DNA reads as TGCGCCAGCAGCTTGGAAGGGGCTAGCACAGATACGCAGTATTTT. It is translated as CASSLEGASTDTQYF.